This T cell receptor beta chain stems from a study of PD-1 blockade in mismatch repair-deficient tumors. Overall study: All were previously treated, progressing patients with 12 mismatch repair-deficient cancer types.

TCRs were sequenced from three patients responding to pembrolizumab. Germline V lookup: CDR1 MNHNY, CDR2 SVGAGI (reference sequence). J was trimmed by 5 bases and V by 8 bases; bases with no gene match: 11. This CDR3 has 14 residues. Study-level results: After pembrolizumab, tumor-resident clones rose rapidly, then generally contracted before radiologic responses.

Assay used: immunoSEQ multiplex PCR; TCRdb lists only in-frame clones, some missing. The sample holds 100,000 to 150,000 clones, about 88% seen once. With respect to this clone: Its matching antigen is unknown.

The chain recombines TRBV6-6 with TRBJ2-7; 8 bases are a match to TRBD2. The sequencing used peripheral blood, collected 44 weeks after starting pembrolizumab. The sequence came from an adult with mismatch repair-deficient cancer. CDR3 sequence reads: CASGGEREMDEQYF. CDR3 nucleotides: TGTGCCAGCGGGGGGGAGCGGGAGATGGACGAGCAGTACTTC.